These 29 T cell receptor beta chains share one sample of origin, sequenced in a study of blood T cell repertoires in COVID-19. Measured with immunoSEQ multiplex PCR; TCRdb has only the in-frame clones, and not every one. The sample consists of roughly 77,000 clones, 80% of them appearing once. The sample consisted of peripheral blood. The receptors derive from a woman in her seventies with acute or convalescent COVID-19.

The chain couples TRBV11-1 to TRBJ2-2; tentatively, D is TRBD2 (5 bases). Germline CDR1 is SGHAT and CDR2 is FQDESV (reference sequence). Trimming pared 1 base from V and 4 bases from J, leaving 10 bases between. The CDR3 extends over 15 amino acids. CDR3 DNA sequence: TGTGCCAGCAGCTTAGGGGAGTCGCTCACCGGGGAGCTGTTTTTT. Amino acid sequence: CASSLGESLTGELFF.

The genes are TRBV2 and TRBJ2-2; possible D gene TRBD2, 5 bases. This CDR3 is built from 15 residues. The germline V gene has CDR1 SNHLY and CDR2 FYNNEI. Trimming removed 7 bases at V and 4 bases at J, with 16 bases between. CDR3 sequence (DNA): TGTGCCAGCATCCAAGGGCCCCGGGGCACCGGGGAGCTGTTTTTT. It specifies CASIQGPRGTGELFF.

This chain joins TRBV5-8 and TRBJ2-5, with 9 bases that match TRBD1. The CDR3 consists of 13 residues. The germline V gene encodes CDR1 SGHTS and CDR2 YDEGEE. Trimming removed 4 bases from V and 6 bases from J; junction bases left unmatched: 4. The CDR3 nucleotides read TGTGCCAGCAGCAGGGGACAGGGAAAGACCCAGTACTTC. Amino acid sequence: CASSRGQGKTQYF.

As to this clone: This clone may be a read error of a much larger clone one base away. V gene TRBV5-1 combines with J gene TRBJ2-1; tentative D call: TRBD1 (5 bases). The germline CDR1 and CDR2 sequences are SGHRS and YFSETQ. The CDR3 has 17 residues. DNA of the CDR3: TGCACCAGCAGCTTGTCAATCGTCTCAGGGATTAGTAATGAGCAGTTCTTC. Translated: CTSSLSIVSGISNEQFF.

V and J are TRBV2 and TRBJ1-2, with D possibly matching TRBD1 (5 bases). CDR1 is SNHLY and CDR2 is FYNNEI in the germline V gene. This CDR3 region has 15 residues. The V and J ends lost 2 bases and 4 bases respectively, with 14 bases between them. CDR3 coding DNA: TGTGCCAGCAGTGAAAGGGGAGGAACACTCTATGGCTACACCTTC. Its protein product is CASSERGGTLYGYTF.

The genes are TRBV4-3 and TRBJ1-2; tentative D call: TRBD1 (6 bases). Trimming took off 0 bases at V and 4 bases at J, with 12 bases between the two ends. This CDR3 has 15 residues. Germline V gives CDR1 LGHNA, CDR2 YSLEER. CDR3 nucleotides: TGCGCCAGCAGCCAAGAGGACAGTCCCCTCTATGGCTACACCTTC. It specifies CASSQEDSPLYGYTF.

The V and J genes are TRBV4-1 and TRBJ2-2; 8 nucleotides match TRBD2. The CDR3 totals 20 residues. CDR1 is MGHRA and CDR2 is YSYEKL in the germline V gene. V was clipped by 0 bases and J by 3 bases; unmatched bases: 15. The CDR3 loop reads CASSQEGSGGAVGDTGELFF. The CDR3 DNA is TGCGCCAGCAGCCAAGAAGGATCCGGGGGGGCCGTCGGCGACACCGGGGAGCTGTTTTTT.

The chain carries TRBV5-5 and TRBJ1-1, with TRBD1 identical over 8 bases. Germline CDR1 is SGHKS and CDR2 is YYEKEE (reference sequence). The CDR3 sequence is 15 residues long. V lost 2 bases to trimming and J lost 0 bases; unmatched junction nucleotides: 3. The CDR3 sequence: CASSLDRGMNTEAFF. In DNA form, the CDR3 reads TGTGCCAGCAGCTTAGACAGGGGAATGAACACTGAAGCTTTCTTT.

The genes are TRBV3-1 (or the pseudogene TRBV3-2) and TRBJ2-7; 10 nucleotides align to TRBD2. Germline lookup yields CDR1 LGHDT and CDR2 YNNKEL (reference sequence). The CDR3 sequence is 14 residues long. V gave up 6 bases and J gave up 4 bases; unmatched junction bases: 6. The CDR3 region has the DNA TGTGCCAGCAGAGCGGGGGGGATATCTTACGAGCAGTACTTC. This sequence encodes CASRAGGISYEQYF.

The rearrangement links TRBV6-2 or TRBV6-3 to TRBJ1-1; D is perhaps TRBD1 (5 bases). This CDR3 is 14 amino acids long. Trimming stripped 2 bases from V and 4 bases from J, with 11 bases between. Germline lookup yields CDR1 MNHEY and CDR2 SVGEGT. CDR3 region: CASSYGRGITEAFF. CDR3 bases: TGTGCCAGCAGTTACGGTAGGGGAATCACTGAAGCTTTCTTT.

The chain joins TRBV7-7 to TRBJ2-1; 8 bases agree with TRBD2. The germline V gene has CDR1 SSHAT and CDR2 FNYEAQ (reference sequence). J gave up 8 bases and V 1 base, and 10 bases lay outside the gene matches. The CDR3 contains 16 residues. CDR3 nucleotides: TGTGCCAGCAGCTTAGGGTTGCCGGGGGGGGGCTATGAGCAGTTCTTC. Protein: CASSLGLPGGGYEQFF.

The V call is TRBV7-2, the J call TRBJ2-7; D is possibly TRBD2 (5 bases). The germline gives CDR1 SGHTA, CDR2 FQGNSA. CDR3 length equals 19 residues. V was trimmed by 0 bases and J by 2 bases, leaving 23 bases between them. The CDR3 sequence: CASSLAYSPSPGRAYEQYF. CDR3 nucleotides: TGTGCCAGCAGCTTAGCGTATAGCCCCTCCCCGGGAAGGGCCTACGAGCAGTACTTC. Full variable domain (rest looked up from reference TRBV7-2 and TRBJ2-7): GAGVSQSPSNKVTEKGKDVELRCDPISGHTALYWYRQSLGQGLEFLIYFQGNSAPDKSGLPSDRFSAERTGGSVSTLTIQRTQQEDSAVYLCASSLAYSPSPGRAYEQYFGPGTRLTVT.

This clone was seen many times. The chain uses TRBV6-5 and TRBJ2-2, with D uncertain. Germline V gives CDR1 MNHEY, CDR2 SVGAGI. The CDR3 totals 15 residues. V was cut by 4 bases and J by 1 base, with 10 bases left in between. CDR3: CASSFSVGNTGELFF. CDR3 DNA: TGTGCCAGCAGTTTCTCGGTCGGGAACACCGGGGAGCTGTTTTTT.

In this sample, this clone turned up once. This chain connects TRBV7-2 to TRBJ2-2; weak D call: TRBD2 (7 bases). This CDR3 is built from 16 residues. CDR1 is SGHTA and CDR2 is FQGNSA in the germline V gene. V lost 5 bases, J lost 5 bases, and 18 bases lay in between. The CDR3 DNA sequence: TGTGCCAGCAGCCCCAGATCGGGGGGCACTACCGGGGAGCTGTTTTTT. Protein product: CASSPRSGGTTGELFF. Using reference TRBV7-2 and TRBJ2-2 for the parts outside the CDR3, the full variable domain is GAGVSQSPSNKVTEKGKDVELRCDPISGHTALYWYRQSLGQGLEFLIYFQGNSAPDKSGLPSDRFSAERTGGSVSTLTIQRTQQEDSAVYLCASSPRSGGTTGELFFGEGSRLTVL.

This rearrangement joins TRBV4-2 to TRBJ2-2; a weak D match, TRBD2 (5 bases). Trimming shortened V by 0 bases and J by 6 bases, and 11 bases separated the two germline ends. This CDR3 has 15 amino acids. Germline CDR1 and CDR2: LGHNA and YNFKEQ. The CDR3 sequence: CASSQDNGAAGELFF. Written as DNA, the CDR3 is TGTGCCAGCAGCCAAGATAATGGAGCGGCCGGGGAGCTGTTTTTT.

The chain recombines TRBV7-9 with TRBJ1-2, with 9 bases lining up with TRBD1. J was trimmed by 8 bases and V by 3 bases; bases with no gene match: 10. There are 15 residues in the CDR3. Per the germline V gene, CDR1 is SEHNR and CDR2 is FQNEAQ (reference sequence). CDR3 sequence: CASSFIPGQGDGYTF. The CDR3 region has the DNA TGTGCCAGCAGCTTTATCCCGGGACAGGGCGACGGCTACACCTTC.

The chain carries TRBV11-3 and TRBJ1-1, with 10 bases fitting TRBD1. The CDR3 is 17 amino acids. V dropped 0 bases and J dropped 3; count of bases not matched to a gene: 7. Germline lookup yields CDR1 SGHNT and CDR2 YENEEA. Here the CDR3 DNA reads TGTGCCAGCAGCTTAGATGGGGACAGGGGATTTGACACTGAAGCTTTCTTT. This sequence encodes CASSLDGDRGFDTEAFF.

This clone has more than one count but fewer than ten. In DNA form, the CDR3 reads TGCGCCAGCAGCCAAGTAGGGACCGACAGGGGCTACACCTTC. Translated, it gives CASSQVGTDRGYTF. V and J are TRBV4-3 and TRBJ1-2; TRBD1 is a possible D gene (6 bases). Germline lookup yields CDR1 LGHNA and CDR2 YSLEER. Trimming took 1 base from V and 8 from J, leaving 14 bases between them. The length of the CDR3 is 14 residues.

The DNA for the CDR3 is TGCGCCAGCAGCCAAGACCACGGGAGTGAGCAGTTCTTC. Residues: CASSQDHGSEQFF. V usage is TRBV4-3 and J usage is TRBJ2-1; D possibly corresponds to TRBD2 (6 bases). The length of the CDR3 is 13 residues. From germline, CDR1 is LGHNA and CDR2 YSLEER. Trimming stripped 0 bases from V and 9 bases from J, with 9 bases between.

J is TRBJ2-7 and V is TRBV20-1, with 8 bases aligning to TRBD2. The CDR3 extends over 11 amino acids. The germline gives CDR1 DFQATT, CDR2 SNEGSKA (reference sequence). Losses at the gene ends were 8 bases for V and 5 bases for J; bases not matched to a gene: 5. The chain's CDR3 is CSSRGGHEQYF. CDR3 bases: TGCAGTTCCCGGGGGGGCCACGAGCAGTACTTC.

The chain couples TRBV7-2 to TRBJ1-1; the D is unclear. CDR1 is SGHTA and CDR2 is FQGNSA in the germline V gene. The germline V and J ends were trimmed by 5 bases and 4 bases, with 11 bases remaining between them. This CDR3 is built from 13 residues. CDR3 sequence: CASSRVGGTEAFF. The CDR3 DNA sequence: TGTGCCAGCAGCCGGGTCGGTGGCACTGAAGCTTTCTTT.

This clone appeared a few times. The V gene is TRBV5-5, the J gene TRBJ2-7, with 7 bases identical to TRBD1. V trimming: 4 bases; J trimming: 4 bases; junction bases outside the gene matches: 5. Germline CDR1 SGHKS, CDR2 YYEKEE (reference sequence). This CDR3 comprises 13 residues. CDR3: CASSTRGPYEQYF. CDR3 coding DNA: TGTGCCAGCAGCACGAGGGGGCCTTACGAGCAGTACTTC.

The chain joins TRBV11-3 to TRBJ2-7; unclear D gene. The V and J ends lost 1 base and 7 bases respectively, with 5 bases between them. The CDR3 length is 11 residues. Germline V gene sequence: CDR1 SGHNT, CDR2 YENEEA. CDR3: CASSLGEEQYF. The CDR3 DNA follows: TGTGCCAGCAGCTTAGGCGAGGAGCAGTACTTC.

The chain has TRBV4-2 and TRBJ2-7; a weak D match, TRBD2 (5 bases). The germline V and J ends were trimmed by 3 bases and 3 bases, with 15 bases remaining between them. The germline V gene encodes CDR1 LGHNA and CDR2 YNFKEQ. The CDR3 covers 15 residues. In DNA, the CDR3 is TGTGCCAGCAGCCAGGAACTAGGGTCAATCTACGAGCAGTACTTC. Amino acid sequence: CASSQELGSIYEQYF.

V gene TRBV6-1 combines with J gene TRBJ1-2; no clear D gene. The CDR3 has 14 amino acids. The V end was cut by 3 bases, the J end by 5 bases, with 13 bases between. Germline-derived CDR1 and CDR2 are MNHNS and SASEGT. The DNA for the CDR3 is TGTGCCAGCAGTGAGTCAGGTTACGGATATGGCTACACCTTC. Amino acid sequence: CASSESGYGYGYTF.

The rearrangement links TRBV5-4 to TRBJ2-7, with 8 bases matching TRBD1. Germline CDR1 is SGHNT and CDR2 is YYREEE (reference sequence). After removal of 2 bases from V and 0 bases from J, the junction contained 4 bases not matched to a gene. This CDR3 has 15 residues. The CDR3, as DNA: TGTGCCAGCAGCTTCCAGGGGGCGGCCTCCTACGAGCAGTACTTC. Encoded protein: CASSFQGAASYEQYF.

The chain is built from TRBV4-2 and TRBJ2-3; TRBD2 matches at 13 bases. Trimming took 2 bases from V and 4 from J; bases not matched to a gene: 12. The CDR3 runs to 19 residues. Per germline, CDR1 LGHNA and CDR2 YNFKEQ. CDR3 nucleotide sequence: TGTGCCAGCAGCCAAATCGAGGAGGGGACTAGCGGGGTAGCAGATACGCAGTATTTT. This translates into CASSQIEEGTSGVADTQYF.

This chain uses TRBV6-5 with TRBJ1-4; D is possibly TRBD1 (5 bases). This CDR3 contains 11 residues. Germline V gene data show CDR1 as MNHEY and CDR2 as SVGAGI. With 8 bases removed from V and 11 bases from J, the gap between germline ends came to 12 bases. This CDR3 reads CASREGLKLFF. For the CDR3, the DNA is TGTGCCAGCCGGGAGGGGTTGAAACTGTTTTTT.

CDR3 residues: CASSFSDRRQETQYF. The CDR3 DNA sequence: TGCGCCAGCAGTTTTTCGGACAGGCGGCAAGAGACCCAGTACTTC. The chain recombines TRBV5-1 with TRBJ2-5; 7 nucleotides agree with TRBD1. J gave up 2 bases and V 5 bases, and 9 bases lay outside the gene matches. Per germline, CDR1 SGHRS and CDR2 YFSETQ. The CDR3 contains 15 residues.